A selection of T cell receptor beta chains follows, all from one sample in a study of patients and donors after allogeneic stem cell transplantation. One entry per CDR3 protein, called by TCRdb with MiXCR from the RT-PCR reads. Found here are about a million distinct CDR3 sequences, 18% of them singletons; the top ten hold around 6%. The sample comprised blood, either unsorted or a sorted T cell fraction (not recorded which). Receptors were obtained from a human donor who was either an allogeneic HSCT recipient or a stem cell or donor lymphocyte infusion donor (not recorded which). It is not recorded whose cells these are; they may come from a transplant donor. Both conserved end residues are part of each CDR3. A D gene is named only where the DNA matches it firmly.

v_call	j_call	d_call	cdr3_length	cdr3_aa
TRBV6-5	TRBJ2-1	TRBD1	13	CASSYSGQEEQFF
TRBV14	TRBJ1-2	-	13	CASSQDPDYGYTF
TRBV6-5	TRBJ1-2	-	13	CASSYSWGAGYTF
TRBV15	TRBJ1-1	-	16	CATALGWTALNTEAFF
TRBV6-2/TRBV6-3	TRBJ2-1	TRBD2	18	CASSFGKRGAFIYNEQFF
TRBV10-3	TRBJ2-1	-	15	CAISYEGAGPGEQFF
TRBV4-2	TRBJ1-5	-	15	CASRPSDSSNQPQHF
TRBV6-1	TRBJ2-1	TRBD2	14	CASSIGLAPGEQFF
TRBV7-2	TRBJ2-7	TRBD2	14	CASSSTSGAREQYF
TRBV12-3/TRBV12-4	TRBJ1-5	-	16	CASSPGTGRWYQPQHF
TRBV9	TRBJ2-1	-	16	CASSPRQPSSYNEQFF
TRBV21-1	TRBJ1-5	-	18	CASSKGGTRSYSNQPQHF
TRBV27	TRBJ2-1	TRBD2	19	CASSQGRLTSGRLYNEQFF
TRBV5-1	TRBJ2-7	-	14	CASSFTSRPYEQYF
TRBV12-3/TRBV12-4	TRBJ2-1	-	14	CASSFSRVGNEQFF
TRBV20-1	TRBJ2-7	TRBD2	14	CSATTSGSVYEQYF
TRBV11-2	TRBJ2-7	-	17	CASSSILRRGTSYEQYF
TRBV29-1	TRBJ1-1	-	13	CSVVKREDTEAFF
TRBV27	TRBJ2-2	-	12	CASSIQAGELFF
TRBV5-1	TRBJ1-6	-	17	CASSAPQTGPYNSPLHF
TRBV4-2	TRBJ2-7	TRBD1	16	CASSRSGTGNSDEQYF
TRBV30	TRBJ2-5	TRBD1	15	CAWSPGQGFQETQYF
TRBV5-5	TRBJ2-2	-	16	CASSFGPPKSTGELFF
TRBV12-3/TRBV12-4	TRBJ1-1	TRBD1	17	CASSFWGRGRMGTEAFF
TRBV29-1	TRBJ1-2	-	11	CSVGGEYGYTF
TRBV20-1	TRBJ2-1	TRBD1	14	CSARGVDRVNEQFF
TRBV11-2	TRBJ2-3	-	18	CASSLTFAAIGNTDTQYF
TRBV3-1	TRBJ2-7	-	12	CASEGRGYEQYF
TRBV30	TRBJ1-6	-	13	CAWRPGGGSPLHF
TRBV7-9	TRBJ1-1	-	15	CASSSNTGTALGAFF
TRBV12-3/TRBV12-4	TRBJ2-5	TRBD1	14	CASSPRTGGKTQYF
TRBV5-5	TRBJ1-1	TRBD1	16	CASSSRQGTRNTEAFF
TRBV5-1	TRBJ2-2	TRBD2	16	CASSPGLAGATGELFF
TRBV28	TRBJ2-1	-	16	CASSLGGAPRYNEQFF
TRBV9	TRBJ1-1	TRBD1	17	CASSVSEGTGDNTEAFF
TRBV7-2	TRBJ1-2	-	14	CASSLMAGDYGYTF
TRBV12-3/TRBV12-4	TRBJ1-5	-	13	CASSRRENQPQHF
TRBV11-1	TRBJ1-2	-	18	CASSEKMFNGTPAYGYTF
TRBV2	TRBJ1-1	-	15	CASSEMGRTTHKAFF
TRBV30	TRBJ2-3	-	11	CACLGGDTQYF
TRBV12-3/TRBV12-4	TRBJ2-7	-	13	CASRPDSRPRQYF
TRBV7-6	TRBJ1-4	TRBD1	15	CASSQTGSTNEKLFF
TRBV5-1	TRBJ1-2	-	12	CASSLAGGRYTF
TRBV24-1	TRBJ2-1	-	11	CATSDYGEQFF
TRBV10-3	TRBJ1-1	-	13	CAIMNKGNTEAFF
TRBV2	TRBJ2-1	TRBD2	15	CASRPLAGRVNEQFF
TRBV20-1	TRBJ2-1	-	13	CSAHEGVGNEQFF
TRBV5-1	TRBJ2-3	TRBD2	16	CASLETAGVSSDTQYF
TRBV20-1	TRBJ1-1	-	14	CSARSERWMAEAFF
TRBV10-3	TRBJ2-1	TRBD2	14	CAARAGVRLDEQFF
TRBV18	TRBJ2-1	-	15	CASSPRQGLGNEQFF
TRBV5-1	TRBJ2-2	-	12	CASGKGTGELFF
TRBV6-6	TRBJ2-1	-	13	CASGLTRPGEQFF
TRBV9	TRBJ2-4	-	13	CASSVYGGDIQYF
TRBV29-1	TRBJ1-2	-	12	CSGAQGDYGYTF
TRBV12-3/TRBV12-4	TRBJ1-1	TRBD1	15	CASSIGQGGSTEAFF
TRBV4-3	TRBJ1-6	-	15	CASSPALSYNSPLHF
TRBV12-5	TRBJ2-2	-	18	CASGLVRGRGRDTGELFF
TRBV6-2/TRBV6-3	TRBJ1-5	-	16	CASSYGGTQGIQPQHF
TRBV20-1	TRBJ2-2	TRBD2	15	CSARVGGGVTGELFF